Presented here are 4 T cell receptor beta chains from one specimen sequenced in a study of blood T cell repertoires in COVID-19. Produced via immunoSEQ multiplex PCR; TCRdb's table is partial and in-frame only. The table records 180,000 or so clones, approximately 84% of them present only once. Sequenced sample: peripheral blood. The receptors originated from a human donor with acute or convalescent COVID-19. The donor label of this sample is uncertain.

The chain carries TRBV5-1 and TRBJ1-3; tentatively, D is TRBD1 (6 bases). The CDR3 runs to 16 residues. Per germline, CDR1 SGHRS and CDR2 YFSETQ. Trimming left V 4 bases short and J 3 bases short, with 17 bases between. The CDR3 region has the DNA TGCGCCAGCAGCAAGGGACCGCCGGACAGTGGAAACACCATATATTTT. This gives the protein CASSKGPPDSGNTIYF.

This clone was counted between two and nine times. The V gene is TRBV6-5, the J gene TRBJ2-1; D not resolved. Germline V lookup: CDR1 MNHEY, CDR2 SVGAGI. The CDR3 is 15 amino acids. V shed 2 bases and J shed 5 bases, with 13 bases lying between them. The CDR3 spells CASSYRSDWNNEQFF. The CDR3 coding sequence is TGTGCCAGCAGTTACCGTTCAGACTGGAACAATGAGCAGTTCTTC.

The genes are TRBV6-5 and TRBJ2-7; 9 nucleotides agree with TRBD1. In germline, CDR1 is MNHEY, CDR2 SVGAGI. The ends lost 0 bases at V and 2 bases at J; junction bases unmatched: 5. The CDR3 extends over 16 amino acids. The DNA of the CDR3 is TGTGCCAGCAGTTACTCGACGGACAGGGGAACCTACGAGCAGTACTTC. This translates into CASSYSTDRGTYEQYF.

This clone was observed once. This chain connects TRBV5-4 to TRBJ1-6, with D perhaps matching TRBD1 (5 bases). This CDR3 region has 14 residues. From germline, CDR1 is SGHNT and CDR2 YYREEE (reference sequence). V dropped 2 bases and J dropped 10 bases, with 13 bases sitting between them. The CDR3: CASSFSGGYSPLHF. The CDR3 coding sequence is TGTGCCAGCAGCTTTTCGGGGGGATACTCACCCCTCCACTTT.